The 5 T cell receptor beta chains listed next were all sequenced from one sample in a study of T-cell reconstitution after alpha-beta-depleted transplantation in children. The authors prepared the TCRbeta library with unique molecular identifiers. TCRdb called the PCR reads again in MiXCR, with one record for every CDR3 protein. This table holds roughly 790,000 distinct CDR3 sequences, about 16% found once. The starting material was PBMCs, mostly from graft donor cells, obtained 360 days after TCRalphabeta/CD19-depleted stem cell transplant. The receptor source for this set is a male patient younger than 18 who had a stem cell transplant for acute lymphoblastic leukemia, so the T cells may come from the graft donor.

This clonotype appeared many times. The CDR3 reads CSARAEGRNYGYTF. As DNA, the CDR3 is TGCAGTGCTAGAGCGGAAGGGAGGAACTATGGCTACACCTTC. V and J are TRBV20-1 and TRBJ1-2; D uncertain. The CDR3 consists of 14 residues. Germline CDR1 reads DFQATT; CDR2 reads SNEGSKA (reference sequence). V gave up 1 base and J gave up 2 bases, with 11 bases separating them.

This clonotype showed up just a few times. The chain combines TRBV11-1 with TRBJ2-1, with unresolved D. CDR3 length equals 14 residues. V was cut by 5 bases and J by 8 bases, with 16 bases left in between. Germline lookup yields CDR1 SGHAT and CDR2 FQDESV (reference sequence). The CDR3 DNA reads as TGTGCCAGCAGCCACCGTCGAAGCCCAGATGAGCAGTTCTTC. Its protein product is CASSHRRSPDEQFF.

The chain combines TRBV20-1 with TRBJ1-2, with a tentative D call TRBD1 (5 bases). Germline CDR1 DFQATT, CDR2 SNEGSKA (reference sequence). The CDR3 loop spans 17 amino acids. The V end lost 0 bases, the J end lost 3 bases, and 20 bases lay between the germline ends. Written as DNA, the CDR3 is TGCAGTGCTAGAGATCGGTTGGGGCGCTTTCCATACTATGGCTACACCTTC. This sequence encodes CSARDRLGRFPYYGYTF.

V is TRBV7-9 and J is TRBJ2-7; no clear D gene. The ends were cut back, 1 base at V and 6 bases at J, with 16 bases in the middle. There are 15 residues in the CDR3. Germline CDR1 reads SEHNR; CDR2 reads FQNEAQ (reference sequence). CDR3 protein: CASSLVRAPWAEQYF. CDR3 in DNA: TGTGCCAGCAGCTTAGTTCGGGCCCCCTGGGCCGAGCAGTACTTC.

This clonotype was detected only a few times. The rearrangement uses TRBV7-9 and TRBJ2-7; 10 nucleotides align to TRBD2. The CDR3 consists of 17 residues. Germline CDR1 reads SEHNR; CDR2 reads FQNEAQ (reference sequence). J was trimmed by 0 bases and V by 8 bases; bases with no gene match: 13. CDR3 coding DNA: TGTGCCAGCGCGGGGGCTAGCGGGAGTGGAAGCTCCTACGAGCAGTACTTC. Its translation: CASAGASGSGSSYEQYF.